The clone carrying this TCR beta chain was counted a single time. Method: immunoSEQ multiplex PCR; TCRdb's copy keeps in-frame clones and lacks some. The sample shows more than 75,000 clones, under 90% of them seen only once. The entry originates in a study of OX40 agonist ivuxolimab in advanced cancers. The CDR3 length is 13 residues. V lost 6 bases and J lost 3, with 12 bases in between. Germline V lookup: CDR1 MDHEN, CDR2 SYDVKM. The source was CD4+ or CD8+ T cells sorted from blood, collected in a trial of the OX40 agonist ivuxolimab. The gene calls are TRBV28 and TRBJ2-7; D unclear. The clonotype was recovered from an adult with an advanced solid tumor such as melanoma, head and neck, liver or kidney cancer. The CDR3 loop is CASSLNLYYEQYF. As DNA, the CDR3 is TGTGCCAGCAGCCTGAACTTATACTACGAGCAGTACTTC.